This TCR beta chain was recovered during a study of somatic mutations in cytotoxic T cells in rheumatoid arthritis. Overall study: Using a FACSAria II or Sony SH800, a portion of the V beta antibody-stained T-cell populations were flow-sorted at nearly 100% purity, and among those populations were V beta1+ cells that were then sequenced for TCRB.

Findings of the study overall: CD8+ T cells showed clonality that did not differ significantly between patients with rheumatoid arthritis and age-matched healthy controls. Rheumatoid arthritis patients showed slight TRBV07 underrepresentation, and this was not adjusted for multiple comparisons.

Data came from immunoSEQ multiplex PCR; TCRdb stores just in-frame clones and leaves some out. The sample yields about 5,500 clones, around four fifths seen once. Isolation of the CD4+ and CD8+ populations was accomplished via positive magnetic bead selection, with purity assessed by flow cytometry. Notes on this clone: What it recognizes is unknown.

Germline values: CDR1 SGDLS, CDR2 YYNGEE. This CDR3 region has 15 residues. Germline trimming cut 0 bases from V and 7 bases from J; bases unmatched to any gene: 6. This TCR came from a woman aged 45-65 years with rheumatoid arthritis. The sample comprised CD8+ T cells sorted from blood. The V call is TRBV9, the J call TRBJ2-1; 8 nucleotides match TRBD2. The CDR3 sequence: CASSVVAGGGNEQFF. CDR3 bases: TGTGCCAGCAGCGTAGTGGCGGGAGGAGGAAATGAGCAGTTCTTC.